This T cell receptor beta chain came from a study of Tregs in tolerant kidney transplant recipients. V lost 4 bases, J lost 4 bases, and 7 bases stayed unmatched. This CDR3 is built from 15 residues. The germline V gene encodes CDR1 SGHTA and CDR2 FQGNSA. CD4+CD25+CD127- Tregs, CD4+CD25- non-Tregs, CD4 and CD8 cells were sorted. With respect to this clone: Its antigen remains unidentified.

TCRdb keeps only in-frame clones here, not all; method: immunoSEQ multiplex PCR. The sample yields about 110,000 clones, roughly 90% seen once. Study-wide results and caveats: Expanding Tregs on activated donor B cells appeared to best identify donor-specific TCRbeta clones.

This sequence joins TRBV7-2 and TRBJ2-5; TRBD2 matches at 9 bases. The sequencing used CD4+ T cells from blood, collected before the transplant. This TCR was recovered from a human donor who received a combined kidney and bone marrow transplant. The CDR3 region is CASSSVAGVSETQYF. CDR3 nucleotides: TGTGCCAGCAGCTCTGTAGCGGGAGTATCAGAGACCCAGTACTTC.